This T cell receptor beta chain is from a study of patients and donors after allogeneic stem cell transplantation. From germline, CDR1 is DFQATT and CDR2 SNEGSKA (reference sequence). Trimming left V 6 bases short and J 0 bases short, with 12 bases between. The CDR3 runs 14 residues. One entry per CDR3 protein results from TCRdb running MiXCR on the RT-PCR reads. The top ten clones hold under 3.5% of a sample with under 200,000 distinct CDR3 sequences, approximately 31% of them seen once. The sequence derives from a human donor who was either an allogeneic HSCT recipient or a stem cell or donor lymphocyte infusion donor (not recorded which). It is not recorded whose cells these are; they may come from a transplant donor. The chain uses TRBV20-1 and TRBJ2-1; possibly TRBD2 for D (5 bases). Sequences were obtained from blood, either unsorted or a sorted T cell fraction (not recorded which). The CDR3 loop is CSAEAASSYNEQFF. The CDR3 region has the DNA TGCAGTGCAGAAGCGGCGAGCTCCTACAATGAGCAGTTCTTC.